These 23 T cell receptor beta chains share one sample of origin, sequenced in a study of control samples from healthy donors and cancer patients. Sequencing used immunoSEQ multiplex PCR; TCRdb keeps in-frame clones, though not all of them. The sample shows about 100,000 clones, about 88% of them seen only once. Sequencing was performed on blood. These receptors all come from a woman in her 50s in good health.

The chain employs TRBV11-3 and TRBJ2-3; no clear D gene. The V gene's germline CDR1 is SGHNT and CDR2 YENEEA. This CDR3 is 14 amino acids long. Trimming pared 0 bases from V and 4 bases from J, leaving 8 bases between. The CDR3 coding sequence is TGTGCCAGCAGCTTAGACAGCCTGGCAGATACGCAGTATTTT. This translates into CASSLDSLADTQYF.

This chain uses TRBV7-2 with TRBJ1-6; 7 bases are shared with TRBD1. The CDR3 consists of 16 residues. After removal of 2 bases from V and 11 bases from J, the junction contained 12 bases not matched to a gene. Looked up from germline, CDR1 is SGHTA and CDR2 is FQGNSA. The CDR3 sequence: CASSLPRGQAPPPLHF. CDR3 DNA sequence: TGTGCCAGCAGCTTACCACGAGGACAGGCCCCCCCACCCCTCCACTTT.

V and J are TRBV20-1 and TRBJ2-5; possibly TRBD2 for D (6 bases). The V gene lost 7 bases and the J gene lost 12 bases, with 18 bases spanning the gap. The CDR3 extends over 11 amino acids. Germline V lookup: CDR1 DFQATT, CDR2 SNEGSKA (reference sequence). This CDR3 reads CSVPGGTSEYF. The CDR3 DNA reads TGCAGTGTGCCAGGCGGGACGTCTGAGTACTTC.

The chain carries TRBV6-4 and TRBJ1-5; no clear D gene. The germline gives CDR1 MRHNA, CDR2 SNTAGT. The CDR3 runs to 13 residues. V was clipped by 3 bases and J by 4 bases, with 7 bases between them. The CDR3, as DNA: TGTGCCAGCAGTGAACGGGAGAATCAGCCCCAGCATTTT. As protein: CASSERENQPQHF.

For the CDR3, the DNA is TGCGCCAGCAGCTTGCTTTCCAGGTCATGGGATACGCAGTATTTT. Translated: CASSLLSRSWDTQYF. This chain links TRBV5-1 with TRBJ2-3; D is uncertain. V lost 1 base and J 6 bases, leaving 15 bases between the germline ends. This CDR3 is 15 amino acids long. CDR1 and CDR2 (germline): SGHRS, YFSETQ.

This chain uses TRBV6-5 with TRBJ1-6; no reliable D call. V dropped 2 bases and J dropped 8 bases, with 7 bases sitting between them. This CDR3 is 13 amino acids long. Germline assignment: CDR1 MNHEY and CDR2 SVGAGI. The chain's CDR3 is CASSYQDHSPLHF. CDR3 nucleotides: TGTGCCAGCAGTTACCAGGACCATTCACCCCTCCACTTT.

The chain couples TRBV4-3 to TRBJ2-3; TRBD2 aligns across 12 bases. Germline CDR1 reads LGHNA; CDR2 reads YSLEER. The CDR3 has 14 residues. Unmatched junction bases numbered 2, after V lost 9 bases and J lost 1 base. DNA for the CDR3: TGCGCCAGTCGACTAGCGGGAGGCACAGATACGCAGTATTTT. This sequence encodes CASRLAGGTDTQYF.

The chain joins TRBV7-9 to TRBJ2-3; D unclear. V lost 4 bases and J 0 bases, leaving 8 bases between the germline ends. Per germline, CDR1 SEHNR and CDR2 FQNEAQ (reference sequence). The CDR3 is 14 residues long. The DNA of the CDR3 is TGTGCCAGCAGCTCCTACGGCAGCACAGATACGCAGTATTTT. Protein: CASSSYGSTDTQYF.

This clone was seen only once. This sample includes further DNA sequences coding for the same CDR3. The chain recombines TRBV19 with TRBJ2-1, with D perhaps TRBD1 or TRBD2 (6 bases each). The CDR3 is 11 amino acids. CDR1 is LNHDA, CDR2 SQIVND, per germline (reference sequence). V lost 4 bases and J 10 bases, leaving 8 bases between the germline ends. The chain's CDR3 is CASSRGGEQFF. CDR3 DNA sequence: TGTGCCAGTAGTAGAGGGGGGGAGCAGTTCTTC.

V and J are TRBV19 and TRBJ1-1; D may be TRBD1 (6 bases). The CDR3 extends over 14 amino acids. Trimming took off 7 bases at V and 5 bases at J, with 17 bases between the two ends. Germline assignment: CDR1 LNHDA and CDR2 SQIVND (reference sequence). The CDR3 sequence: CASIGGARKTEAFF. The CDR3 nucleotides are TGTGCCAGTATAGGGGGGGCAAGAAAAACTGAAGCTTTCTTT. Looking up the rest from reference TRBV19 and TRBJ1-1 gives the full variable domain: DGGITQSPKYLFRKEGQNVTLSCEQNLNHDAMYWYRQDPGQGLRLIYYSQIVNDFQKGDIAEGYSVSREKKESFPLTVTSAQKNPTAFYLCASIGGARKTEAFFGQGTRLTVV.

The chain links TRBV19 to TRBJ1-3; the D is unclear. The germline V and J ends were trimmed by 6 bases and 0 bases, with 15 bases remaining between them. The CDR3 sequence is 16 residues long. CDR1 and CDR2 (germline): LNHDA, SQIVND (reference sequence). DNA of the CDR3: TGTGCCAGTAGATCCCCGGGCCACAGCTCTGGAAACACCATATATTTT. Translated: CASRSPGHSSGNTIYF.

The rearrangement joins TRBV6-2 or TRBV6-3 to TRBJ2-5; D is unresolved. Trimming took 7 bases from V and 3 from J, leaving 15 bases between them. The CDR3 sequence is 14 residues long. Germline V gives CDR1 MNHEY, CDR2 SVGEGT. This chain's CDR3 is CASTPWVLKETQYF. In nucleotides, the CDR3 is TGTGCCAGCACCCCTTGGGTTCTCAAAGAGACCCAGTACTTC.

The genes are TRBV5-1 and TRBJ2-3; TRBD1 matches 7 bases. The CDR3 is made up of 16 amino acids. Losses at the gene ends were 3 bases for V and 2 bases for J; bases not matched to a gene: 9. The V gene's germline CDR1 is SGHRS and CDR2 YFSETQ. The CDR3: CASSSGQVRVTDTQYF. Written as DNA, the CDR3 is TGCGCCAGCAGCTCCGGACAGGTTAGGGTCACAGATACGCAGTATTTT. The whole variable domain, filled in from reference TRBV5-1 and TRBJ2-3, reads KAGVTQTPRYLIKTRGQQVTLSCSPISGHRSVSWYQQTPGQGLQFLFEYFSETQRNKGNFPGRFSGRQFSNSRSEMNVSTLELGDSALYLCASSSGQVRVTDTQYFGPGTRLTVL.

The genes are TRBV4-3 and TRBJ1-2; D unresolved. The CDR3 length is 14 residues. Germline V gene data show CDR1 as LGHNA and CDR2 as YSLEER. Trimming removed 3 bases at V and 2 bases at J, with 10 bases between. The CDR3 protein is CASSHGTQNYGYTF. CDR3 nucleotide sequence: TGCGCCAGCAGCCACGGTACACAGAACTATGGCTACACCTTC.

The J gene is TRBJ2-3, the V gene TRBV29-1; TRBD2 aligns across 7 bases. The germline CDR1 and CDR2 sequences are SQVTM and ANQGSEA. The CDR3 loop spans 12 amino acids. J gave up 4 bases and V 8 bases, and 6 bases lay outside the gene matches. The CDR3 DNA reads TGCAGCTCGGCGCGGGAGTCAGATACGCAGTATTTT. This encodes CSSARESDTQYF.

This clone was observed a single time. V and J are TRBV9 and TRBJ1-3; D perhaps matches TRBD1 (6 bases). Germline V gives CDR1 SGDLS, CDR2 YYNGEE. Deletions cut 7 bases from V and 4 bases from J, with 21 bases between. This CDR3 has 16 amino acids. CDR3 DNA: TGTGCCAGCCCGGTACCCACACGGGGGCAAGGAAACACCATATATTTT. It is translated as CASPVPTRGQGNTIYF.

V gene TRBV2 combines with J gene TRBJ2-1; tentatively, D is TRBD2 (6 bases). This CDR3 region has 14 residues. Germline lookup yields CDR1 SNHLY and CDR2 FYNNEI. With 7 bases removed from V and 5 bases from J, the gap between germline ends came to 15 bases. The CDR3, as DNA: TGTGCCAGCATGAGGAGGGGACCCGACAATGAGCAGTTCTTC. Its protein is CASMRRGPDNEQFF. Filled out from reference TRBV2 and TRBJ2-1, the complete variable domain reads EPEVTQTPSHQVTQMGQEVILRCVPISNHLYFYWYRQILGQKVEFLVSFYNNEISEKSEIFDDQFSVERPDGSNFTLKIRSTKLEDSAMYFCASMRRGPDNEQFFGPGTRLTVL.

This chain links TRBV11-2 with TRBJ1-2; TRBD1 is a possible D gene (5 bases). The CDR3 loop spans 15 amino acids. V was clipped by 1 base and J by 7 bases, with 16 bases between them. Germline CDR1 reads SGHAT; CDR2 reads FQNNGV. The CDR3 reads CASSLVWAGDSGYTF. The CDR3 bases are TGTGCCAGCAGCTTAGTATGGGCGGGGGATTCTGGCTACACCTTC.

The chain recombines TRBV5-6 with TRBJ2-1; no definite D call. The length of the CDR3 is 13 residues. Between the trimmed V and J ends, which lost 1 base and 4 bases, there was a span of 6 bases. Germline CDR1 and CDR2: SGHDT and YYEEEE. CDR3 protein: CASSLYQYNEQFF. The CDR3 nucleotides are TGTGCCAGCAGCTTGTACCAATACAATGAGCAGTTCTTC.

The V call is TRBV6-6, the J call TRBJ1-3, with D perhaps TRBD1 (5 bases). Germline V lookup: CDR1 MNHNY, CDR2 SVGAGI (reference sequence). There are 16 residues in the CDR3. V lost 5 bases to trimming and J lost 3 bases, with 17 bases between them. CDR3 DNA sequence: TGTGCCAGCAGTCCGTGGGGCAGCGTAAATGGAAACACCATATATTTT. Residues: CASSPWGSVNGNTIYF.

This chain uses TRBV15 with TRBJ2-5; D may correspond to TRBD1 or TRBD2 (6 bases each). Germline values: CDR1 LNHNV, CDR2 YYDKDF (reference sequence). Trimming took off 0 bases at V and 5 bases at J, with 10 bases between the two ends. The CDR3 is made up of 14 amino acids. CDR3 DNA: TGTGCCACCAGCAGAGAACAGGGAGGCGAGACCCAGTACTTC. This encodes CATSREQGGETQYF.

The chain joins TRBV19 to TRBJ2-5, with 8 bases aligning to TRBD1. The CDR3 has 13 residues. V dropped 7 bases and J dropped 5; count of bases not matched to a gene: 6. Looked up from germline, CDR1 is LNHDA and CDR2 is SQIVND (reference sequence). CDR3 sequence (DNA): TGTGCCAGTACCACAGGGGGTCGGGAGACCCAGTACTTC. The encoded protein is CASTTGGRETQYF.

The J gene is TRBJ1-1, the V gene TRBV28; 9 bases align to TRBD1. Per the germline V gene, CDR1 is MDHEN and CDR2 is SYDVKM. Trimming took 6 bases from V and 0 from J; bases not matched to a gene: 2. CDR3 length: 14 amino acids. In DNA form, the CDR3 reads TGTGCCAGCAGGACAGGGGGGATGAACACTGAAGCTTTCTTT. This encodes CASRTGGMNTEAFF. Together with reference TRBV28 and TRBJ1-1, the CDR3 gives the full variable domain: DVKVTQSSRYLVKRTGEKVFLECVQDMDHENMFWYRQDPGLGLRLIYFSYDVKMKEKGDIPEGYSVSREKKERFSLILESASTNQTSMYLCASRTGGMNTEAFFGQGTRLTVV.